Sample share makes the clone carrying this T cell receptor beta chain large. CDR1 is ENHRY and CDR2 is SYGVKD in the germline V gene. The CDR3 has 14 amino acids. Trimming cost V 4 bases and J 7 bases, with 11 bases left between them. The data were taken from a study of immune heterogeneity within non-small cell lung tumors. A first 10-cycle multiplex round used 32 V-gene and 13 J-gene primers on TCR beta CDR3. One entry per CDR3 protein, called by TCRdb with MiXCR from the multiplex PCR reads. The table includes about 15,000 distinct CDR3 sequences, about 30% detected once. With around 600 ng used per sample, the template was genomic DNA from bulk tumor. Widely spaced biopsies, several per primary tumor, were obtained at surgery. Curative surgery was undertaken by patients, who had untreated, newly diagnosed non-small cell lung cancer.

The TCR was taken from a man aged 40-55 years with non-small cell lung cancer. The source material was lung tumor tissue. This chain joins TRBV10-3 and TRBJ1-6; the D is unclear. The CDR3 bases are TGTGCCATCAGTGGGGGAGTAAACAATTCACCCCTCCACTTT. Its translation is CAISGGVNNSPLHF.